Below, one TCR beta chain is given with its context. As it was prepared, the TCRbeta library received unique molecular identifiers. One entry per CDR3 protein results from TCRdb running MiXCR on the PCR reads. The sample holds about half a million distinct CDR3 sequences, around 13% seen once. This specimen belongs to a study of T-cell reconstitution after alpha-beta-depleted transplantation in children. The CDR3 runs 15 residues. CDR1 is MNHNS and CDR2 is SASEGT in the germline V gene. V gave up 7 bases and J gave up 0 bases, with 13 bases separating them. The sequencing here drew on PBMCs from the stem cell graft donor, taken from the stem cell graft. V usage is TRBV6-1 and J usage is TRBJ2-1; the D is unclear. The source of this sequence is a human donor who donated a stem cell graft to a child with combined immunodeficiency. In DNA form, the CDR3 reads TGTGCCAGCACCGCGACCGCGCTCTCCTACAATGAGCAGTTCTTC. The encoded protein is CASTATALSYNEQFF.